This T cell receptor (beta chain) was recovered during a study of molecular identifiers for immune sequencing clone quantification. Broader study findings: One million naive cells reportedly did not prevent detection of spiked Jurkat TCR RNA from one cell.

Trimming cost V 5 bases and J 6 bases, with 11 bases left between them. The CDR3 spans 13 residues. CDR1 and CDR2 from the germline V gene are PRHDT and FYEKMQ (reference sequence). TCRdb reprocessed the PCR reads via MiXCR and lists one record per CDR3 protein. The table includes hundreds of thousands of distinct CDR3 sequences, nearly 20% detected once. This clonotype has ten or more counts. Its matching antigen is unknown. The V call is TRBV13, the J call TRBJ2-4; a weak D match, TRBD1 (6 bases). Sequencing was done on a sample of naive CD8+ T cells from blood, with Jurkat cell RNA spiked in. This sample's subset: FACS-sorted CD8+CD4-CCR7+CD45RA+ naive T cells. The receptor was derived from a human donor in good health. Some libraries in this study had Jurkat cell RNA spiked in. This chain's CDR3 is CASSPKDRNIQYF. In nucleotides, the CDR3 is TGTGCCAGCAGCCCCAAGGACAGAAACATTCAGTACTTC.